This TCR beta chain was captured by sequencing in a study of prognosis after radiotherapy for stage I lung cancer. About the study: Stereotactic body radiotherapy was given without concurrent therapy in all patients.

This clonotype was counted many times. Genomic DNA was the source, and TCR beta CDR3 was amplified from it by two-round multiplex PCR. First-round PCR amplification was performed with primers specific to each TRBV and TRBJ gene. Each CDR3 protein is one row after TCRdb ran MiXCR on the multiplex PCR reads. The table lists 30,000 to 40,000 distinct CDR3 sequences, 30% to 35% of them singletons. Germline V lookup: CDR1 SGHAT, CDR2 FQNNGV. CDR3 length equals 17 residues. The V gene end was trimmed by 1 base and the J gene end by 4 bases; junction bases not matched to a gene: 8. The starting material was PBMCs, obtained before or after stereotactic body radiation therapy (not recorded which). This chain connects TRBV11-2 to TRBJ1-3; 9 bases line up with TRBD1. The clonotype comes from a donor over 45 with non-small cell lung cancer. CDR3 sequence (DNA): TGTGCCAGCAGCTTAGTGTACTGGACAGGGGCGGGAAACACCATATATTTT. It translates to CASSLVYWTGAGNTIYF.